This T cell receptor (beta chain) was obtained from a study of cytomegalovirus exposure and HLA in healthy donors (dated by TCRdb to 2017 to 2019). Notes on the research overall: According to an earlier analysis of 587 of the donors, about 179 million T cells yielded over 100 million unique TCR beta sequences and around 280 Gb of sequence data. Roughly 300 gigabases of sequencing data and tens of millions of unique TCR sequences were included in an early release covering about 700 HLA-typed donors. Of the roughly 420 genotyped donors, 75% to 85% were placed in the genetic ancestry cluster associated with self-reported Caucasian donors. The aim of the study was to test whether cataloging public T cell receptors could identify signatures of past pathogen exposure. Using immunosequencing, the study profiled T cell repertoires from about 650 subjects and related those repertoires to cytomegalovirus serostatus. In addition to the first cohort of 650 to 750 subjects, a separate validation cohort of 120 different subjects was used. The study combined high-throughput TCR immunosequencing, statistical association of individual TCRs with disease status, and machine learning to predict cytomegalovirus infection status. A later analysis re-analyzed previously published TCR beta repertoires from 650 to 800 donors and added high-resolution HLA genotyping to study TCR occurrence patterns. In the later analysis, no new phenotypic data were used to find candidate immune exposures; instead, reliance was placed on TCR beta sequences and their occurrence across donors. In an earlier analysis of 587 of the donors, high-throughput TCR beta sequencing was used to judge whether each TCR beta V gene segment behaved as functional or pseudogenic. Donor age, sex, ethnicity and CMV serostatus were compiled together with the repertoire data. In a later genetic analysis, genome-wide SNP genotypes for about three fifths of the 666 donors were used, and that subset was treated as a discovery cohort. All discovery cohort repertoires had been generated on a single sequencing platform. HLA typing included class I and class II loci at four-digit resolution. The number of donors typed differed by locus, with 629-630 for A, B, C, DRB1 and DQB1, 522 for DQA1, about 610 for DPA1, and around 450 for DPB1. About 5 DR-DQ haplotypes were handled as single units for association and clustering, since linkage in the cohort was strong. Across approximately 400 genotyped donors of the cohort, an average of 235,054 unique TCR beta nucleotide sequences per donor were sequenced, and roughly 20% of those sequences were non-productive. Results the study describes overall, beyond this receptor: Only TCR beta chains were sequenced in this cohort, and the absence of alpha or paired-chain data limited detectable features. A later analysis associated 15,000 to 20,000 TCR beta sequences with specific HLA alleles at a false discovery rate of 0.05. Because counts were too low, around 17 rarely observed V segments, including chromosome 9 orphons, were left out of the earlier analysis of some 600 of the donors. A few of the identified cytomegalovirus-associated TCR beta chains were confirmed in vitro to be specific for cytomegalovirus antigens. An earlier analysis of roughly 570 of the donors showed that most TCR beta V segments appeared in productive rearrangements either about 87% or about 30% of the time, which broadly matched IMGT annotations. Because some donors lacked HLA typing at each locus, the association tests relied only on the typed subset. In a later analysis, HLA-associated TCR beta chains showed more clonal expansion and lower generation probabilities than non-associated chains that were equally common. Linkage disequilibrium might explain the correlated functional status among segregating V segments, but an unknown experimental factor could not be ruled out. The presence/absence analyses assumed that sequencing depth was roughly uniform across donors, and that assumption may not be true. A group of highly shared sequence variants was considered likely to be a technical artifact of the sequencing pipeline. Most TCR sequences were observed very rarely across donors, whereas some public TCRs were present in many individuals. V-gene and J-gene trimming of TCR beta chains was associated with a missense DCLRE1C variant in a later genetic analysis, and the association was replicated in an independent cohort. The classifier was reported to diagnose cytomegalovirus status with high specificity and sensitivity in both the original and validation cohorts. A later analysis found that most CMV-associated TCR beta chains appeared HLA-restricted, with HLA associations seemingly driven largely by CMV exposure. The authors suggested that the approach could potentially be extended to other disease states and immunological phenotypes. According to a later genetic analysis, donors in an Asian-associated ancestry cluster had fewer N-insertions in productive TCRs than the approximately 670-donor mean. A further reported finding was that TCR beta sequences accurately predicted the HLA-A and HLA-B alleles for most subjects in the first cohort. In the study, approximately 150 TCR beta chains were listed as associated with cytomegalovirus. When HLA alleles, especially DR and DQ, strongly co-occurred, attributing TCR associations to individual alleles was difficult. Because the 87-base-pair reads could not distinguish some IMGT-functional V segments, including TRBV6-2 and TRBV6-3, those segments were excluded. According to a later analysis, TCR association rates differed among HLA loci, with DRB1 alleles showing the most associated TCRs and HLA-C alleles showing the fewest. Several of the top co-occurrence clusters appeared to be linked to parvovirus B19, influenza, CMV and Epstein-Barr virus, according to a later analysis. For the cohort, immune exposure information was limited to CMV serostatus.

Taken from the germline V gene, the CDR1 and CDR2 loops are ENHRY and SYGVKD. V drops 9 bases and J drops 7 bases, leaving 19 bases in between. The CDR3 starts with the cysteine, ends with the phenylalanine, and has 13 residues. Kept here is only the CDR3 DNA, which spans 39 bases and is read in frame from base 1. The cohort consisted of 666 healthy bone marrow donors. Cohort members were all nominally healthy when sampled, although unrecorded immune exposures were likely present. The donor tested CMV seropositive, placing the donor among the 310 or so seropositive members of the cohort. A peripheral blood sample was provided by each donor, and peripheral blood mononuclear cells were used for TCR beta sequencing. The Qiagen DNeasy Blood Extraction Kit was used to extract genomic DNA from the blood cell samples. This clone was counted a single time. This receptor's antigen is unknown. No clone much larger than this one lies a single base away; base qualities are absent.

The library was built by means of the immunoSEQ multiplex PCR assay. For the multiplex PCR, a mixture combining 60 forward primers for TCR Vbeta segments and 13 reverse primers for TCR Jbeta segments was used. Amplification of the CDR3 region of rearranged TCR beta genes was performed with a multiplex PCR assay on genomic DNA. Amplified TCR beta libraries were sequenced as 87-base-pair reads on the Illumina HiSeq System. For the original study's pipeline: Across the 640 or so repertoires, a later analysis counted 78 million or so unique TCR beta chains, 9.5 million to 12 million of which were shared by at least two donors. Raw reads were error-corrected and collapsed into unique sequences with a nearest-neighbor algorithm that merged closely related sequences to remove PCR and sequencing errors. V, D and J gene segments were assigned by aligning CDR3 sequences to IMGT reference sequences. Each retained sequence needed at least a six-nucleotide match to both a V gene segment and a J gene segment. A rearrangement counted as productive if the CDR3 had no stop codons and remained in frame with V and J, and every other rearrangement counted as non-productive. CDR3 was defined according to IMGT convention as the region running from the second conserved V-encoded cysteine to the conserved J-encoded phenylalanine. In an earlier analysis of around 540 of the donors, sequences lacking an unambiguous match to a single V gene segment were excluded. An earlier analysis of several hundred of the donors called V segments functional above 56.7% productive rearrangements and segregating when the between-donor standard deviation exceeded 5%. A statistical classification framework was built for diagnosing cytomegalovirus status from the catalog of TCR beta chain sequences. V and J gene assignment, in a later analysis, came from comparing TCR nucleotide sequences with IMGT/GENE-DB human TR gene sequences. A later analysis assigned CDR3 sequences and most-parsimonious VDJ recombination scenarios with the TCRdist pipeline. In a later analysis, every TCR beta chain was defined by the combination of its CDR3 amino acid sequence and its V-gene family, and reads without a unique V-gene family were dropped. As a way to deal with suspected cross-contamination and a sequencing artifact, a later analysis dropped hundreds of nucleotide sequences that were highly shared and had low generation probability. A later analysis calculated a clonal expansion index for each public chain from normalized within-repertoire ranks of inferred template counts. Generation probabilities in a later analysis came from a VDJ recombination model fitted to out-of-frame rearrangements, and those results were checked against IGoR. Hypergeometric tests were used in a later analysis to score TCR-TCR, TCR-HLA and TCR-CMV co-occurrence, with a repertoire-size bias correction applied to the TCR pairs. False discovery rates were estimated in a later analysis by permuting HLA or CMV assignments 20 times. In a later analysis, co-occurring TCRs were grouped with DBSCAN, and TCRdist sequence similarity was added when clustering was performed within HLA-allele-positive subsets. For co-occurrence clustering, repertoires with fewer than 30,000 or more than 120,000 public chains were excluded, along with four to six repertoires with anomalous nucleotide sharing. TCRdb took this table from immuneACCESS and kept in-frame rearrangements with V and J called. Such tables lack part of the clones; where checked against another copy, unresolved V genes explain under half of the gap, and the rest is unexplained. The D gene and trimming were derived from the DNA, and the V and J assignments and clone size from that table. The sample table records just over 150,000 clones; more than 70% of these occur just once. The ten biggest clones cover 6.3% of the sample.

The sequence derives from a male donor in good health and CMV-seropositive. The sequence links TRBV10-3 to TRBJ2-7; matching of 5 bases hints at TRBD2 as the D gene. Specimen: PBMCs. This receptor carries the CDR3 CAMSDLGSGEQYF. The sequenced DNA is TGTGCCATGTCAGACTTAGGCTCGGGGGAGCAGTACTTC.